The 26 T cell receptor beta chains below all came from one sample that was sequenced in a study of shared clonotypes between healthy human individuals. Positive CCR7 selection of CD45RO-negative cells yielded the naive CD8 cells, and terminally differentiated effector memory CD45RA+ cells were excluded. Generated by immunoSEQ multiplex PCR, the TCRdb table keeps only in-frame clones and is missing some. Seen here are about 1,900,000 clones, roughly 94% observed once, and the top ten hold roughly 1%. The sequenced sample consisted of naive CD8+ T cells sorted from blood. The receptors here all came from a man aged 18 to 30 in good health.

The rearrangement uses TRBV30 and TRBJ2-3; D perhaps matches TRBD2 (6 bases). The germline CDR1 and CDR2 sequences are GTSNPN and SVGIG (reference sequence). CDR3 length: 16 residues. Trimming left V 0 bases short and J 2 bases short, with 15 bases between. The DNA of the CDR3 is TGTGCCTGGAGTGTACCGTTGGGAGGATTCACAGATACGCAGTATTTT. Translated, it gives CAWSVPLGGFTDTQYF.

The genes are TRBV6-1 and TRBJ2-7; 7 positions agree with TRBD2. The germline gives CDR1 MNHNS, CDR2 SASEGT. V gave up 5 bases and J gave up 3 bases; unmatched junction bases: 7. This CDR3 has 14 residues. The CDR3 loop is CASSMGGTGYEQYF. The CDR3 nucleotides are TGTGCCAGCAGTATGGGGGGGACCGGCTACGAGCAGTACTTC.

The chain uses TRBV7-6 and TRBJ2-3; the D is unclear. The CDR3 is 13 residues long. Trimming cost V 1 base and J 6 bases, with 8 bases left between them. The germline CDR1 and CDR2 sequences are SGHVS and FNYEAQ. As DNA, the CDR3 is TGTGCCAGCAGCTTAGGGATTACGGATACGCAGTATTTT. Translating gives CASSLGITDTQYF.

The CDR3 bases are TGTGCCAGCAGGGACAGGCCGGGGGCGCCTGAAAAACTGTTTTTT. Amino acids: CASRDRPGAPEKLFF. V usage is TRBV27 and J usage is TRBJ1-4, with TRBD1 matching 7 bases. Germline V CDR1 and CDR2: MNHEY, SMNVEV (reference sequence). The CDR3 is 15 residues long. The trim removed 6 bases at V and 7 bases at J, leaving 11 bases unmatched.

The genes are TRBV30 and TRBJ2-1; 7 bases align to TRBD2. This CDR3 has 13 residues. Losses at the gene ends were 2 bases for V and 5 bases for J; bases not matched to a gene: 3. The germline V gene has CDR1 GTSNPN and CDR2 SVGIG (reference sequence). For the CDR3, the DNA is TGTGCCTGGAGTTGGGGAGGGGACAATGAGCAGTTCTTC. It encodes CAWSWGGDNEQFF.

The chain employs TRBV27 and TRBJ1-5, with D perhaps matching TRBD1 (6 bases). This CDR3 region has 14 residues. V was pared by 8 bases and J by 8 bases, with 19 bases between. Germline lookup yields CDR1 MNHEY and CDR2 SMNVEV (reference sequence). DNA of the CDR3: TGTGCCAGCGGTGCCCGGGACAATTTGGAGCCCCAGCATTTT. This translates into CASGARDNLEPQHF.

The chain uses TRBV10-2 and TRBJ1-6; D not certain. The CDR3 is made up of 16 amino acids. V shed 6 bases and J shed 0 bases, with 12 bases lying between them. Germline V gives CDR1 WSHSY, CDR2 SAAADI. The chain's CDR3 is CASSPTGSSYNSPLHF. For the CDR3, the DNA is TGCGCCAGCAGCCCGACGGGGAGCTCCTATAATTCACCCCTCCACTTT.

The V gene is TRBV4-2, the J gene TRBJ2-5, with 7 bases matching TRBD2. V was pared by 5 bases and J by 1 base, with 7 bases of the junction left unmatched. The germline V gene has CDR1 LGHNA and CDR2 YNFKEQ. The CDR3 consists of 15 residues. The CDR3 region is CASSKDGTIQETQYF. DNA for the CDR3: TGTGCCAGCAGCAAGGACGGGACTATCCAAGAGACCCAGTACTTC.

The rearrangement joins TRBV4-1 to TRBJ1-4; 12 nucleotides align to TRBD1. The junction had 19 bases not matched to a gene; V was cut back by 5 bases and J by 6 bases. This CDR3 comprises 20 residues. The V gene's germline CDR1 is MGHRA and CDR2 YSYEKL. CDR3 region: CASSTHPGTGGARFDEKLFF. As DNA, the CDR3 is TGCGCCAGCAGCACCCACCCGGGGACAGGGGGCGCGAGGTTCGATGAAAAACTGTTTTTT.

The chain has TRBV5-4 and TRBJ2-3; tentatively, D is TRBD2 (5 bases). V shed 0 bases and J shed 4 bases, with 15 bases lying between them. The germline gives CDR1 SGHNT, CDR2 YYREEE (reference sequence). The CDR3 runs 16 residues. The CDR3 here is CASSLDDVLAADTQYF. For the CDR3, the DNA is TGTGCCAGCAGCTTGGACGATGTGCTAGCTGCAGATACGCAGTATTTT.

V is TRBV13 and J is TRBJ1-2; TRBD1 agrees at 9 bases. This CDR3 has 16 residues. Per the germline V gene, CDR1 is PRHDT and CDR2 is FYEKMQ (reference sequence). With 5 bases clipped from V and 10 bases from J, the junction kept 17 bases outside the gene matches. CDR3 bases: TGTGCCAGCAGCGTCCATCCGGGACAGGGTTTTCTTGACTACACCTTC. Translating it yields CASSVHPGQGFLDYTF.

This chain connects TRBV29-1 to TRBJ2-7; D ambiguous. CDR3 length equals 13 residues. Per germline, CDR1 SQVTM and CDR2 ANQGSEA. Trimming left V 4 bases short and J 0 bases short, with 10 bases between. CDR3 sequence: CSVVVVDSYEQYF. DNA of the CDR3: TGCAGCGTTGTTGTGGTGGACTCCTACGAGCAGTACTTC.

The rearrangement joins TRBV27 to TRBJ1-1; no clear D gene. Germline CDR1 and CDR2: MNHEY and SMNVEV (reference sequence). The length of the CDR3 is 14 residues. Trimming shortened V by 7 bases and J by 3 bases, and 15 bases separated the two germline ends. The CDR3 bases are TGTGCCAGCACCAACGGCGCAGGCTACACTGAAGCTTTCTTT. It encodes CASTNGAGYTEAFF.

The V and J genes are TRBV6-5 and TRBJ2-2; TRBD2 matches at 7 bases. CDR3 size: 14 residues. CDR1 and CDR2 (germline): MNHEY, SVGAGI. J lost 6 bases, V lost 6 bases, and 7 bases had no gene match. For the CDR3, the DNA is TGTGCCAGCAGCTTCAGGGAGGGCCCCGGGGAGCTGTTTTTT. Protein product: CASSFREGPGELFF.

The CDR3 here is CASSQDTANTGELFF. CDR3 bases: TGTGCCAGCAGTCAGGACACCGCGAACACCGGGGAGCTGTTTTTT. V and J are TRBV28 and TRBJ2-2, with D possibly TRBD1 on 5 matching bases. CDR1 MDHEN and CDR2 SYDVKM come from the germline V gene. V lost 5 bases and J lost 0, with 10 bases in between. CDR3 length equals 15 residues. Variable domain in full (rest from reference TRBV28 and TRBJ2-2): DVKVTQSSRYLVKRTGEKVFLECVQDMDHENMFWYRQDPGLGLRLIYFSYDVKMKEKGDIPEGYSVSREKKERFSLILESASTNQTSMYLCASSQDTANTGELFFGEGSRLTVL.

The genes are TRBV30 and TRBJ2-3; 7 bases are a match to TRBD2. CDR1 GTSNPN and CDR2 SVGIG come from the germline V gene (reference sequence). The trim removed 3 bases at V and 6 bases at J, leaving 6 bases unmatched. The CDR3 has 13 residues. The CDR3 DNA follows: TGTGCCTGGAGCGCTAGCGGAGGGGATACGCAGTATTTT. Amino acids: CAWSASGGDTQYF.

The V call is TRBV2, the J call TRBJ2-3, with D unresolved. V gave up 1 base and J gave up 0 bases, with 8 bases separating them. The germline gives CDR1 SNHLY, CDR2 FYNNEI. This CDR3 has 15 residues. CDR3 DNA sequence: TGTGCCAGCAGTGAAGAAGCGTCTAGCACAGATACGCAGTATTTT. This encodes CASSEEASSTDTQYF.

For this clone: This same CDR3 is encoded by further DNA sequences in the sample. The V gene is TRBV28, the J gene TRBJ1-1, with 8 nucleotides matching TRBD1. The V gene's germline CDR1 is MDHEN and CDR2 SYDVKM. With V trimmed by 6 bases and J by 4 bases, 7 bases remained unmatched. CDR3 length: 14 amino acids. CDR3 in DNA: TGTGCCAGCAGCCCGGACAGGGTTGTCACTGAAGCTTTCTTT. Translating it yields CASSPDRVVTEAFF.

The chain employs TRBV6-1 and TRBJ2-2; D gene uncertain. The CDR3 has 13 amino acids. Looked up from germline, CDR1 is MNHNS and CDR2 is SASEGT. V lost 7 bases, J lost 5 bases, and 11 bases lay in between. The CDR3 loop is CASKEKETGELFF. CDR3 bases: TGTGCCAGCAAGGAGAAGGAAACCGGGGAGCTGTTTTTT.

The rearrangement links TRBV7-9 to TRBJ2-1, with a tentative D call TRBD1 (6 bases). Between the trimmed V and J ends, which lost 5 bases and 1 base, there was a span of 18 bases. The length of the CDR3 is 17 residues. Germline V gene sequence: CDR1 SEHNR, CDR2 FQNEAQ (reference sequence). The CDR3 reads CASSPPQGSVSYNEQFF. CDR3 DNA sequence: TGTGCCAGCAGCCCACCACAGGGATCAGTGTCCTACAATGAGCAGTTCTTC.

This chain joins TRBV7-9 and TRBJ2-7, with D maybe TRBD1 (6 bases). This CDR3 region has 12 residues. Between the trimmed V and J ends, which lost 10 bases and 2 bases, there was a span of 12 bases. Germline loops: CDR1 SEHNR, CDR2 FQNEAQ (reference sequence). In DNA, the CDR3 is TGTGCCACGACAGGATCTCCCTACGAGCAGTACTTC. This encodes CATTGSPYEQYF.

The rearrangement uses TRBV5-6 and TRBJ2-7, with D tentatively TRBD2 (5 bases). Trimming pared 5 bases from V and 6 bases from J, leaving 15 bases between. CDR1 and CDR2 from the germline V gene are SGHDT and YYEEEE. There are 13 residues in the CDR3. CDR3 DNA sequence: TGTGCCAGCAGGGAAACGAGTGGAGGCGAGCAGTACTTC. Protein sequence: CASRETSGGEQYF.

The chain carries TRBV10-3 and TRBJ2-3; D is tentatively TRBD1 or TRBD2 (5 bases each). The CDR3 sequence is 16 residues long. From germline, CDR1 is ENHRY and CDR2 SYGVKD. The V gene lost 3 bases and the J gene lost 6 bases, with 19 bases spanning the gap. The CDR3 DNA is TGTGCCATCAGTGAAGGGGCTAGCTTAATTATGGATACGCAGTATTTT. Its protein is CAISEGASLIMDTQYF.

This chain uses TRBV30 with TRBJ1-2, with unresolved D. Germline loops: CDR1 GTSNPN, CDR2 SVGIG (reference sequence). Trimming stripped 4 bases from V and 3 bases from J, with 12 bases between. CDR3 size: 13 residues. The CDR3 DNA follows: TGTGCCTGGAACTCCAGGACTGACTATGGCTACACCTTC. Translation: CAWNSRTDYGYTF.

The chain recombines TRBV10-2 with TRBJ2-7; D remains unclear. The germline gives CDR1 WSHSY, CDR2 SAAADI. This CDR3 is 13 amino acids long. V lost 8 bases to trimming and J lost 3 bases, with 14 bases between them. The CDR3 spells CASFDGQFYEQYF. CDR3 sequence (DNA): TGCGCCAGCTTCGACGGTCAGTTCTACGAGCAGTACTTC.

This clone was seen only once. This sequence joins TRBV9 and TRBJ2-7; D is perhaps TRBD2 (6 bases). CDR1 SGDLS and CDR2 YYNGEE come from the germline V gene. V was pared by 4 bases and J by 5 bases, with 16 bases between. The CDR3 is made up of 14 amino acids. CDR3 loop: CASSTGGALDEQYF. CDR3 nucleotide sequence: TGTGCCAGCAGCACCGGAGGGGCTCTGGACGAGCAGTACTTC.